The rows below give T cell receptor beta chains drawn from one sample of a study of T cell changes during pregnancy in multiple sclerosis. Here immunoSEQ multiplex PCR was the method, and the copy in TCRdb shows in-frame clones only, minus some. The repertoire consists of tens of thousands of clones, with around 90% occurring once and the leading ten covering more than 4.5%. Sequencing used peripheral blood, obtained in the third trimester of pregnancy. The source of these receptors is a female donor in good health, enrolled as a control in a pregnancy study. Both conserved end residues are part of each CDR3. Fields, in order: clone size, D gene, CDR3 length, V gene, J gene, CDR3 DNA, CDR3 protein. The D gene is left open where the match is weak. Clone size is not always given. Where it is, it says once, few, many or a class for expanded clones.

>NA|TRBD1|13|TRBV5-4|TRBJ2-7
TGTGCCAGCAGCGGGGGACAGGTAAACGAGCAGTACTTC
CASSGGQVNEQYF
>NA|NA|19|TRBV4-3|TRBJ2-2
TGCGCCAGCAGCCAAGATACTAGTGCGCCCGGGGGGAACACCGGGGAGCTGTTTTTT
CASSQDTSAPGGNTGELFF
>NA|TRBD1|14|TRBV10-1|TRBJ2-7
TGCGCCAGCAGTCGTGGACAGGGGAACTACGAGCAGTACTTC
CASSRGQGNYEQYF
>NA|TRBD1|15|TRBV6-5|TRBJ1-2
TGTGCCAGCAGTACTCAACAGGGGGGGAACTATGGCTACACCTTC
CASSTQQGGNYGYTF
>NA|NA|17|TRBV2|TRBJ1-1
TGTGCCAGCAGTTCCGGGACCCCGGGGGTGATGAACACTGAAGCTTTCTTT
CASSSGTPGVMNTEAFF
>once|TRBD2|14|TRBV28|TRBJ2-1
TGTGCCAGCAGGGAGCGGGGCTCCTACAATGAGCAGTTCTTC
CASRERGSYNEQFF
>NA|TRBD1|13|TRBV27|TRBJ2-1
TGTGCCAGCAGTTCGACAGGGTACAATGAGCAGTTCTTC
CASSSTGYNEQFF
>NA|NA|13|TRBV6-1|TRBJ1-6
TGTGCCAGCAGTGAACAACCTAAATCACCCCTCCACTTT
CASSEQPKSPLHF
>once|NA|16|TRBV5-6|TRBJ2-3
TGTGCCAGCAGACTGGGGCGGGGCCCGAACACAGATACGCAGTATTTT
CASRLGRGPNTDTQYF
>once|TRBD1|16|TRBV6-5|TRBJ1-1
TGTGCCAGCAGTTCGTTGGCCGGGACAGGGGTAGTTGAAGCTTTCTTT
CASSSLAGTGVVEAFF
>few|TRBD2|16|TRBV6-1|TRBJ2-1
TGTGCCAGCAGTGAAGGGGCTAGCGGGGCCTACAATGAGCAGTTCTTC
CASSEGASGAYNEQFF
>once|NA|15|TRBV21-1|TRBJ1-5
TGTGCCAGCAGCAAAGTAGGGGGTTCGACTCAGCCCCAGCATTTT
CASSKVGGSTQPQHF
>NA|NA|17|TRBV7-9|TRBJ2-2
TGTGCCAGCAGCTTGGGGTCGGGGGAGTGGACCACCGGGGAGCTGTTTTTT
CASSLGSGEWTTGELFF
>NA|TRBD1|14|TRBV7-8|TRBJ2-1
TGTGCCAGCAGAGAAAGACAGGGGGCTCGGGAGCAGTTCTTC
CASRERQGAREQFF
>NA|TRBD1|16|TRBV13|TRBJ1-2
TGTGCCAGCAGCCCTAGGAGGACAGGTCTTTTCTATGGCTACACCTTC
CASSPRRTGLFYGYTF
>NA|NA|15|TRBV18|TRBJ1-1
TGTGCCAGCTCACCCCTCCAGGGTGAGAACACTGAAGCTTTCTTT
CASSPLQGENTEAFF
>NA|TRBD2|16|TRBV6-4|TRBJ2-1
TGTGCCAGCAGCAGACTAGCGGGAGCTGGCTACAATGAGCAGTTCTTC
CASSRLAGAGYNEQFF
>NA|TRBD2|16|TRBV5-4|TRBJ2-1
TGTGCCAGCAGCGGGCGACTAGCGGGGGGGCCCAATGAGCAGTTCTTC
CASSGRLAGGPNEQFF
>NA|NA|12|TRBV7-3|TRBJ1-1
TGTGCCAGCAGCTACGGGAGTGGCGAAGCTTTCTTT
CASSYGSGEAFF
>NA|TRBD1|18|TRBV27|TRBJ2-6
TGTGCCAGCAGCTCGTGGGGGACAGGGGGCTCTGGGGCCAACGTCCTGACTTTC
CASSSWGTGGSGANVLTF
>NA|TRBD2|15|TRBV5-4|TRBJ2-2
TGTGCCAGCAGCTTGGCAGCGGGAGGGACCGGGGAGCTGTTTTTT
CASSLAAGGTGELFF
>NA|TRBD2|12|TRBV7-3|TRBJ2-7
TGTGCCAGCAGCCCGGGACTAGGCGAGCAGTACTTC
CASSPGLGEQYF
>once|TRBD1|14|TRBV5-1|TRBJ2-7
TGCGCCAGCAGCTCGGGGACAGTCTCCTACGAGCAGTACTTC
CASSSGTVSYEQYF
>NA|NA|13|TRBV7-9|TRBJ2-7
TGTGCCAGCAGCCTCCAGGGGACGGGTGAGCAGTACTTC
CASSLQGTGEQYF
>NA|NA|13|TRBV19|TRBJ1-5
TGTGCCAGTAGTATCGGGAATAAGGGGCCCCAGCATTTT
CASSIGNKGPQHF
>NA|TRBD2|15|TRBV2|TRBJ2-3
TGTGCCAGGGGGAGACTAGCGTCTAGCACAGATACGCAGTATTTT
CARGRLASSTDTQYF
>NA|NA|13|TRBV5-1|TRBJ1-5
TGCGCCAGCAGCTTGGCAGGGGATCAGCCCCAGCATTTT
CASSLAGDQPQHF
>NA|TRBD2|15|TRBV5-1|TRBJ2-3
TGCGCCAGCAGCGTTAAGGCGGGGGGGGGCGGTACGCAGTATTTT
CASSVKAGGGGTQYF
>NA|NA|14|TRBV27|TRBJ2-3
TGTGCCAGCAAAGAGGGCTCTAGCACAGATACGCAGTATTTT
CASKEGSSTDTQYF
>NA|TRBD2|15|TRBV7-2|TRBJ2-5
TGTGCCAGCAGACCGGGACTAGCGGGTGGGGGGACCCAGTACTTC
CASRPGLAGGGTQYF
>NA|TRBD2|17|TRBV28|TRBJ2-3
TGTGCCAGCAGTCCAGTGGTGGGAGGGCCCGTCACAGATACGCAGTATTTT
CASSPVVGGPVTDTQYF
>NA|NA|17|TRBV14|TRBJ2-4
TGTGCCAGCAGCCAAGCTGGGGGGGCGCCTGCCAAAAACATTCAGTACTTC
CASSQAGGAPAKNIQYF
>NA|NA|16|TRBV4-1|TRBJ2-7
TGCGCCAGCAGCCAACCTATCAAGGGAGCTGGCTACGAGCAGTACTTC
CASSQPIKGAGYEQYF
>NA|NA|14|TRBV2|TRBJ1-1
TGTGCCAGCAGTGGGGAGGGGGGGTTCACTGAAGCTTTCTTT
CASSGEGGFTEAFF
>NA|NA|14|TRBV15|TRBJ2-5
TGTGCCACCAGCAGAGGCGAAATGGTGGAGACCCAGTACTTC
CATSRGEMVETQYF
>NA|TRBD1|16|TRBV28|TRBJ2-4
TGTGCCAGCAGTTTGGCGGGACAGGGATCCAAAAACATTCAGTACTTC
CASSLAGQGSKNIQYF
>NA|NA|10|TRBV20-1|TRBJ2-7
TGCAGTCCCGCCCAGGGAGAGCAGTACTTC
CSPAQGEQYF
>NA|TRBD1|16|TRBV5-1|TRBJ1-4
TGCGCCAGCACCGCGACAGGGCGCGGCGTTGGTGAAAAACTGTTTTTT
CASTATGRGVGEKLFF
>NA|TRBD1|14|TRBV9|TRBJ2-7
TGTGCCAGCAGCCCCGTGGACAGGGGTCACGAGCAGTACTTC
CASSPVDRGHEQYF
>NA|NA|10|TRBV19|TRBJ1-2
TGTGCCAGTAGTCAACAGGACTACACCTTC
CASSQQDYTF
>once|TRBD2|15|TRBV9|TRBJ2-7
TGTGCCAGCAGCGTAGGGGTAGCGGGAGACACCGAGCAGTACTTC
CASSVGVAGDTEQYF
>NA|NA|13|TRBV5-1|TRBJ2-5
TGCGCCAGCAGCCTACAGTTTCAAGAGACCCAGTACTTC
CASSLQFQETQYF
>NA|NA|15|TRBV7-2|TRBJ2-2
TGTGCCAGCAGCGGATGGACTCCGGACACCGGGGAGCTGTTTTTT
CASSGWTPDTGELFF
>NA|TRBD1|16|TRBV19|TRBJ1-4
TGTGCCAGTAGTATGGGAACGGGACAGCGGAATGAAAAACTGTTTTTT
CASSMGTGQRNEKLFF
>NA|NA|16|TRBV11-2|TRBJ1-1
TGTGCCAGCAGCTTAAAAGGGCGGGGCTGGGGCACTGAAGCTTTCTTT
CASSLKGRGWGTEAFF
>NA|TRBD1|13|TRBV19|TRBJ1-1
TGTGCCAGTAGTATTGTCCAGGGGGCTGAAGCTTTCTTT
CASSIVQGAEAFF